Following are 2 T cell receptor beta chains from one sample sequenced in a study of cytomegalovirus exposure and HLA in healthy donors. The table came from immunoSEQ multiplex PCR; TCRdb's copy has only in-frame clones and leaves some out. This table has about 68,000 clones, around 93% appearing once. The sequenced material came from PBMCs. The receptors come from a man between 18 and 35 years old in good health and CMV-seronegative.

The gene calls are TRBV28 and TRBJ2-7, with D unresolved. CDR1 is MDHEN and CDR2 is SYDVKM in the germline V gene. Trimming took off 2 bases at V and 2 bases at J, with 19 bases between the two ends. The CDR3 has 17 amino acids. Here the CDR3 DNA reads TGTGCCAGCAGTTTAGGTGCCGGTAGTCCGCTAACCTACGAGCAGTACTTC. It encodes CASSLGAGSPLTYEQYF.

The chain couples TRBV5-6 to TRBJ2-3; TRBD1 matches at 9 bases. Trimming removed 7 bases from V and 5 bases from J; junction bases left unmatched: 8. This CDR3 has 14 amino acids. Germline V gene sequence: CDR1 SGHDT, CDR2 YYEEEE. CDR3 loop: CASFRTGVGDTQYF. In nucleotides, the CDR3 is TGTGCCAGCTTCAGGACAGGGGTTGGAGATACGCAGTATTTT.